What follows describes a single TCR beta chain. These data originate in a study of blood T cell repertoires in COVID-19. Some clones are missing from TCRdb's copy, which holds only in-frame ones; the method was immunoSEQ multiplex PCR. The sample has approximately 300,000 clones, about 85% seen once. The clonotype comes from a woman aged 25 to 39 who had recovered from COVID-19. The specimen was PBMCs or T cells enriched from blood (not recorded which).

The CDR3 sequence: CASSGTVSSYEQYF. The DNA of the CDR3 is TGTGCCAGTAGTGGGACAGTGAGCTCCTACGAGCAGTACTTC. The rearrangement links TRBV19 to TRBJ2-7; 7 bases align to TRBD1. The V and J ends lost 5 bases and 0 bases, in that order; junction bases with no gene match: 4. CDR3 length: 14 residues. From germline, CDR1 is LNHDA and CDR2 SQIVND (reference sequence). The entire variable domain, with the rest obtained from reference TRBV19 and TRBJ2-7, is as follows: DGGITQSPKYLFRKEGQNVTLSCEQNLNHDAMYWYRQDPGQGLRLIYYSQIVNDFQKGDIAEGYSVSREKKESFPLTVTSAQKNPTAFYLCASSGTVSSYEQYFGPGTRLTVT.